This passage covers 21 T cell receptor beta chains from one sample sequenced in a study of CXCR3-negative and CXCR3-positive naive CD8 T cells. 5' RACE that incorporated UMI labels was used to prepare the TRB cDNA libraries. TCRdb derives one entry per CDR3 protein from the 5' RACE reads, leaving out DNA. Its clone listing holds under 70,000 distinct CDR3 sequences. Source material: memory CD8+ T cells from blood. All receptors derive from a human donor in good health. Some clones in this sample may be carry-over from other donors' samples.

V is TRBV28 and J is TRBJ2-5; no DNA is available, so the TRBD2 call from TCRdb remains unchecked. CDR1 MDHEN and CDR2 SYDVKM come from the germline V gene. CDR3 size: 20 residues. CDR3 sequence: CASSLEPYKSMGIAGETQYF. The variable domain in full, with the rest retrieved from reference TRBV28 and TRBJ2-5, is DVKVTQSSRYLVKRTGEKVFLECVQDMDHENMFWYRQDPGLGLRLIYFSYDVKMKEKGDIPEGYSVSREKKERFSLILESASTNQTSMYLCASSLEPYKSMGIAGETQYFGPGTRLLVL.

V usage is TRBV24-1 and J usage is TRBJ1-1. Germline-derived CDR1 and CDR2 are KGHDR and SFDVKD. This CDR3 spans 15 amino acids. CDR3 loop: CATSSTHSGNTEAFF.

The chain employs TRBV5-6 and TRBJ1-5; TCRdb lists TRBD1, though no DNA is available to test this call. The CDR3 loop spans 17 amino acids. Germline V gene sequence: CDR1 SGHDT, CDR2 YYEEEE. The CDR3 spells CASSLLHSSGSNQPQHF. The complete variable domain, with remaining parts taken from reference TRBV5-6 and TRBJ1-5, reads DAGVTQSPTHLIKTRGQQVTLRCSPKSGHDTVSWYQQALGQGPQFIFQYYEEEERQRGNFPDRFSGHQFPNYSSELNVNALLLGDSALYLCASSLLHSSGSNQPQHFGDGTRLSIL.

V gene TRBV11-2 combines with J gene TRBJ1-3. CDR1 and CDR2 from the germline V gene are SGHAT and FQNNGV. This CDR3 is built from 15 residues. The CDR3 loop is CASSLGGLSGNTIYF. Together with reference TRBV11-2 and TRBJ1-3, the CDR3 gives the full variable domain: EAGVAQSPRYKIIEKRQSVAFWCNPISGHATLYWYQQILGQGPKLLIQFQNNGVVDDSQLPKDRFSAERLKGVDSTLKIQPAKLEDSAVYLCASSLGGLSGNTIYFGEGSWLTVV.

The rearrangement uses TRBV28 and TRBJ2-1. The germline V gene encodes CDR1 MDHEN and CDR2 SYDVKM. This CDR3 is 14 amino acids long. The CDR3 region is CASKQNSSYNEQFF.

This chain joins TRBV27 and TRBJ2-7; TCRdb selects TRBD1, and the lack of DNA leaves this call unchecked. CDR1 and CDR2 (germline): MNHEY, SMNVEV (reference sequence). This CDR3 region has 15 residues. CDR3: CASSLRGTGPYEQYF.

The V call is TRBV18, the J call TRBJ1-1. This CDR3 is 13 amino acids long. Germline values: CDR1 KGHSH, CDR2 LQKENI. CDR3 amino acids: CASSGVDGTEAFF.

The rearrangement links TRBV4-2 to TRBJ1-5; TCRdb lists TRBD1, though no DNA is available to test this call. Per germline, CDR1 LGHNA and CDR2 YNFKEQ. The CDR3 is 17 residues long. CDR3 protein: CASSQDPLGQGGQPQHF.

The gene calls are TRBV29-1 and TRBJ1-1; the TCRdb D gene call, TRBD1, has no DNA to confirm it. Germline assignment: CDR1 SQVTM and CDR2 ANQGSEA. The CDR3 is made up of 14 amino acids. CDR3 loop: CSVRTAWMNTEAFF.

V and J are TRBV7-9 and TRBJ2-3; TCRdb gives TRBD1 as the D gene, but with no DNA this cannot be confirmed. Germline assignment: CDR1 SEHNR and CDR2 FQNEAQ (reference sequence). This CDR3 is 11 amino acids long. The CDR3 protein is CASTRGDTQYF.

V and J are TRBV28 and TRBJ2-7; TCRdb's assignment of TRBD1 cannot be checked, as there is no DNA. Per germline, CDR1 MDHEN and CDR2 SYDVKM. The CDR3 is 12 residues long. The CDR3 is CASTMTGDEQYF.

The V call is TRBV29-1, the J call TRBJ2-3; the TCRdb call, TRBD1, lacks DNA for checking. The CDR3 totals 14 residues. Germline V gives CDR1 SQVTM, CDR2 ANQGSEA. The CDR3 sequence: CSVPGQGAVDTQYF.

The chain uses TRBV29-1 and TRBJ2-2; the D call from TCRdb, TRBD1, cannot be confirmed without DNA. Germline-derived CDR1 and CDR2 are SQVTM and ANQGSEA. This CDR3 is 13 amino acids long. The CDR3 reads CSGRRTETGELFF.

V and J are TRBV7-2 and TRBJ1-2; TCRdb calls TRBD1, which cannot be checked without DNA. This CDR3 spans 18 amino acids. Germline V lookup: CDR1 SGHTA, CDR2 FQGNSA. The CDR3 here is CASSLASGQGTWGYGYTF.

This chain connects TRBV4-1 to TRBJ1-2; lacking DNA, the TRBD1 call made by TCRdb goes unchecked. Germline-derived CDR1 and CDR2 are MGHRA and YSYEKL. The CDR3 consists of 14 residues. The CDR3 reads CASSQVRGIYGYTF.

The chain combines TRBV29-1 with TRBJ2-2. The CDR3 has 13 amino acids. CDR1 and CDR2 from the germline V gene are SQVTM and ANQGSEA. This CDR3 is CSVVGMNTGELFF.

This chain links TRBV29-1 with TRBJ2-7; TCRdb indicates TRBD1, and absent DNA this call remains unverified. Germline-derived CDR1 and CDR2 are SQVTM and ANQGSEA. This CDR3 is 14 amino acids long. CDR3: CSVSFRDSIYEQYF.

The chain couples TRBV21-1 to TRBJ2-2; TCRdb indicates TRBD2, and absent DNA this call remains unverified. TRBV21-1 is an annotated pseudogene. This CDR3 spans 17 amino acids. The CDR3 loop reads CASSKDGSSGRTGELFF.

J is TRBJ2-7 and V is TRBV21-1; with no DNA, the TCRdb D assignment of TRBD1 cannot be verified. TRBV21-1 is given as a pseudogene. The CDR3 loop spans 19 amino acids. CDR3 loop: CASSKGRQGPPHITYEQYF.

The chain has TRBV20-1 and TRBJ2-5; TCRdb's D call, TRBD2, is unchecked because there is no DNA. The CDR3 loop spans 13 amino acids. From germline, CDR1 is DFQATT and CDR2 SNEGSKA (reference sequence). CDR3 in amino acids: CSARRREEETQYF.

The J gene is TRBJ2-1, the V gene TRBV15. Germline V lookup: CDR1 LNHNV, CDR2 YYDKDF (reference sequence). The CDR3 consists of 15 residues. This CDR3 reads CATSDPGSPYNEQFF.